Each of the 31 T cell receptor beta chains below was sequenced from the same sample in a study of cytomegalovirus exposure and HLA in healthy donors. PCR used 60 Vbeta primers and 13 Jbeta primers. The data were produced by immunoSEQ multiplex PCR, yet TCRdb's version contains in-frame clones alone and is incomplete. The sample comprises fewer than 150,000 clones, 65% to 90% of which are singletons, and 1.2% rests with the top ten. Sequencing was done on a sample of PBMCs. All receptors come from a female donor in good health and CMV-seronegative.

This clone appeared a few times. The J gene is TRBJ1-1, the V gene TRBV5-1, with TRBD1 matching 7 bases. J gave up 4 bases and V 7 bases, and 10 bases lay outside the gene matches. Germline-derived CDR1 and CDR2 are SGHRS and YFSETQ. The CDR3 sequence is 14 residues long. CDR3 nucleotide sequence: TGCGCCAGCTCACAGGGGTCGTTCGGCACTGAAGCTTTCTTT. It specifies CASSQGSFGTEAFF.

The chain links TRBV11-2 to TRBJ1-5; possible D gene TRBD1, 6 bases. V was pared by 1 base and J by 6 bases, with 16 bases between. The CDR3 has 16 residues. Germline loops: CDR1 SGHAT, CDR2 FQNNGV. As DNA, the CDR3 is TGTGCCAGCAGCTTAGCTGCCCCAGGGGAAGGTCAGCCCCAGCATTTT. Translated: CASSLAAPGEGQPQHF.

The J gene is TRBJ1-3, the V gene TRBV30; TRBD1 aligns across 7 bases. Germline V lookup: CDR1 GTSNPN, CDR2 SVGIG (reference sequence). This CDR3 has 14 residues. V gave up 0 bases and J gave up 9 bases; unmatched junction bases: 8. Here the CDR3 DNA reads TGTGCCTGGAGTGTAAAGGCAGGGGGTCCCACCATATATTTT. Translating gives CAWSVKAGGPTIYF.

The chain couples TRBV6-1 to TRBJ1-3; D is unclear. The germline V gene has CDR1 MNHNS and CDR2 SASEGT. The CDR3 totals 12 residues. V was trimmed by 5 bases and J by 7 bases, leaving 9 bases between them. CDR3 residues: CASSSDGNTIYF. The CDR3 nucleotides are TGTGCCAGCAGTTCAGACGGGAACACCATATATTTT.

The CDR3 DNA follows: TGTGCCATCAGTGAGACGACTAGCGGGATCAACGAGCAGTACTTC. It specifies CAISETTSGINEQYF. The chain links TRBV10-3 to TRBJ2-7; 11 nucleotides line up with TRBD2. In germline, CDR1 is ENHRY, CDR2 SYGVKD. The V segment lost 2 bases and the J segment 5 bases; nucleotides outside the gene matches: 5. The CDR3 is 15 amino acids.

The chain uses TRBV2 and TRBJ1-2, with 9 nucleotides matching TRBD1. With 6 bases clipped from V and 4 bases from J, the junction kept 12 bases outside the gene matches. The CDR3 consists of 16 residues. Germline-derived CDR1 and CDR2 are SNHLY and FYNNEI. The CDR3 nucleotides are TGTGCCAGCAGCGGGGACAGGGCCCCAGAGGTCTATGGCTACACCTTC. Amino acids: CASSGDRAPEVYGYTF.

The chain is built from TRBV27 and TRBJ1-2, with TRBD1 matching over 10 bases. CDR1 and CDR2 (germline): MNHEY, SMNVEV (reference sequence). J lost 5 bases, V lost 1 base, and 4 bases had no gene match. The CDR3 totals 15 residues. The CDR3 DNA sequence: TGTGCCAGCAGTTTATTGGGACAGGGGAGTTATGGCTACACCTTC. It codes for CASSLLGQGSYGYTF.

This chain links TRBV29-1 with TRBJ2-1; tentative D call: TRBD1 (6 bases). The V gene's germline CDR1 is SQVTM and CDR2 ANQGSEA. The CDR3 is 13 amino acids. V shed 2 bases and J shed 6 bases, with 11 bases lying between them. For the CDR3, the DNA is TGCAGCGTTGAATCCACAGGGACCAATGAGCAGTTCTTC. Residues: CSVESTGTNEQFF.

The CDR3 nucleotides read TGTGCCAGCAGTTACAAACTAGGTTTCGATGAGCAGTTCTTC. It yields the protein CASSYKLGFDEQFF. The J gene is TRBJ2-1, the V gene TRBV6-6, with D perhaps matching TRBD2 (5 bases). Germline V gene sequence: CDR1 MNHNY, CDR2 SVGAGI (reference sequence). The CDR3 has 14 amino acids. Trimming took off 2 bases at V and 8 bases at J, with 13 bases between the two ends.

The rearrangement joins TRBV6-1 to TRBJ1-4, with D uncertain. The V end lost 3 bases, the J end lost 8 bases, and 13 bases lay between the germline ends. This CDR3 region has 14 residues. Germline lookup yields CDR1 MNHNS and CDR2 SASEGT. The DNA for the CDR3 is TGTGCCAGCAGTGACGGGTTATGGCTCGAAAAACTGTTTTTT. Translation: CASSDGLWLEKLFF.

V usage is TRBV29-1 and J usage is TRBJ2-5; no definite D call. Germline V gene data show CDR1 as SQVTM and CDR2 as ANQGSEA. Between the trimmed V and J ends, which lost 3 bases and 5 bases, there was a span of 4 bases. This CDR3 region has 10 residues. CDR3 bases: TGCAGCGTTGACCTGGAGACCCAGTACTTC. The encoded protein is CSVDLETQYF.

The chain has TRBV27 and TRBJ2-1; TRBD1 aligns across 8 bases. J gave up 9 bases and V 5 bases, and 12 bases lay outside the gene matches. The CDR3 loop spans 15 amino acids. Germline V gene lookup returns CDR1 MNHEY and CDR2 SMNVEV (reference sequence). CDR3 sequence reads: CASSPSASGGGEQFF. The CDR3 nucleotides read TGTGCCAGCAGTCCCTCGGCTTCAGGGGGCGGTGAGCAGTTCTTC.

The chain carries TRBV4-1 and TRBJ2-5, with D maybe TRBD1 (6 bases). Trimming cost V 4 bases and J 5 bases, with 14 bases left between them. The CDR3 sequence is 14 residues long. Germline V gene data show CDR1 as MGHRA and CDR2 as YSYEKL. For the CDR3, the DNA is TGCGCCAGCAGCCTTACGACAGGTCGGGAGACCCAGTACTTC. Translation gives CASSLTTGRETQYF.

This chain links TRBV10-3 with TRBJ2-2, with 10 nucleotides matching TRBD2. CDR3 length equals 14 residues. The ends lost 3 bases at V and 6 bases at J; junction bases unmatched: 1. Germline lookup yields CDR1 ENHRY and CDR2 SYGVKD. The CDR3, as DNA: TGTGCCATCAGTGATGGGACTAGCGCCGGGGAGCTGTTTTTT. It encodes CAISDGTSAGELFF.

The chain carries TRBV5-4 and TRBJ2-5; 8 nucleotides align to TRBD2. Gene TRBJ2-7 matches the end of the DNA better, so the J call may be wrong. The CDR3 covers 18 residues. Germline V gives CDR1 SGHNT, CDR2 YYREEE (reference sequence). The CDR3 protein is CASTQLERAGVGSYEQYF. Written as DNA, the CDR3 is TGTGCCAGCACCCAATTGGAACGAGCGGGAGTGGGTTCCTACGAGCAGTACTTC.

The count of this clone is one. V gene TRBV30 combines with J gene TRBJ2-1; 8 bases are a match to TRBD1. This CDR3 has 12 residues. J lost 5 bases, V lost 5 bases, and 2 bases had no gene match. Germline V lookup: CDR1 GTSNPN, CDR2 SVGIG (reference sequence). The CDR3 sequence is CAWGQGHNEQFF. The DNA of the CDR3 is TGTGCCTGGGGACAGGGACACAATGAGCAGTTCTTC.

The chain combines TRBV28 with TRBJ2-2; maybe TRBD2 (7 bases). The CDR3 sequence is 15 residues long. V lost 6 bases, J lost 5 bases, and 16 bases lay in between. CDR1 and CDR2 from the germline V gene are MDHEN and SYDVKM. CDR3 coding DNA: TGTGCCAGCAGCAGAGGGGGGGTTGGGACCGGGGAGCTGTTTTTT. Its translation is CASSRGGVGTGELFF.

The chain joins TRBV27 to TRBJ2-2, with TRBD2 matching 10 bases. Trimming cost V 5 bases and J 4 bases; bases outside gene matches: 10. Germline loops: CDR1 MNHEY, CDR2 SMNVEV (reference sequence). The CDR3 is made up of 17 amino acids. The chain's CDR3 is CASSRVAGGGSTGELFF. CDR3 sequence (DNA): TGTGCCAGCAGTAGAGTAGCGGGAGGTGGGAGCACCGGGGAGCTGTTTTTT.

CDR3 nucleotides: TGTGCCAGCTCACGGGACAGACAAAACTCCTACGAGCAGTACTTC. It yields the protein CASSRDRQNSYEQYF. The chain recombines TRBV18 with TRBJ2-7; 7 bases match TRBD1. Germline V gene sequence: CDR1 KGHSH, CDR2 LQKENI. This CDR3 has 15 amino acids. The V segment lost 4 bases and the J segment 0 bases; nucleotides outside the gene matches: 6.

V gene TRBV5-1 combines with J gene TRBJ2-1; TRBD2 agrees at 16 bases. This CDR3 is 21 amino acids long. J lost 2 bases, V lost 2 bases, and 13 bases had no gene match. The germline CDR1 and CDR2 sequences are SGHRS and YFSETQ. The CDR3 loop is CASSFRRGLAGGPIAYNEQFF. CDR3 sequence (DNA): TGCGCCAGCAGCTTTCGAAGGGGACTAGCGGGAGGGCCTATCGCCTACAATGAGCAGTTCTTC.

The chain employs TRBV6-6 and TRBJ2-7, with 8 bases matching TRBD2. CDR3 size: 14 residues. Unmatched junction bases numbered 10, after V lost 6 bases and J lost 6 bases. The V gene's germline CDR1 is MNHNY and CDR2 SVGAGI (reference sequence). CDR3 DNA: TGTGCCAGCAGACCGGGACTAGTTGGGAGCGAGCAGTACTTC. This gives the protein CASRPGLVGSEQYF.

The gene calls are TRBV5-4 and TRBJ2-4, with TRBD2 matching 7 bases. The CDR3 runs 12 residues. Losses at the gene ends were 1 base for V and 8 bases for J; bases not matched to a gene: 0. Germline loops: CDR1 SGHNT, CDR2 YYREEE (reference sequence). CDR3 sequence reads: CASSLRGDIQYF. The CDR3 region has the DNA TGTGCCAGCAGCTTGCGGGGGGACATTCAGTACTTC.

This sequence joins TRBV18 and TRBJ2-2; tentative D call: TRBD2 (5 bases). The CDR3 has 15 residues. Trimming removed 0 bases at V and 11 bases at J, with 16 bases between. CDR1 is KGHSH, CDR2 LQKENI, per germline. CDR3 sequence: CASSPPTRVRGELFF. CDR3 DNA: TGTGCCAGCTCACCACCCACGAGGGTTCGGGGTGAGCTGTTTTTT. Together with reference TRBV18 and TRBJ2-2, the CDR3 gives the full variable domain: NAGVMQNPRHLVRRRGQEARLRCSPMKGHSHVYWYRQLPEEGLKFMVYLQKENIIDESGMPKERFSAEFPKEGPSILRIQQVVRGDSAAYFCASSPPTRVRGELFFGEGSRLTVL.

This chain uses TRBV4-1 with TRBJ1-3; 9 positions agree with TRBD1. The trim removed 1 base at V and 7 bases at J, leaving 2 bases unmatched. This CDR3 is built from 14 residues. From germline, CDR1 is MGHRA and CDR2 YSYEKL. The chain's CDR3 is CASSQAGTGNTIYF. The DNA for the CDR3 is TGCGCCAGCAGCCAAGCCGGGACAGGGAACACCATATATTTT.

This clone occurred once. The chain carries TRBV4-1 and TRBJ2-5; 16 positions match TRBD2. Trimming took 3 bases from V and 5 from J; bases not matched to a gene: 18. The CDR3 totals 21 residues. Germline-derived CDR1 and CDR2 are MGHRA and YSYEKL. The CDR3 sequence: CASSHVNAGTSGRGARETQYF. The CDR3 DNA is TGCGCCAGCAGCCATGTCAACGCCGGGACTAGCGGGAGGGGGGCACGGGAGACCCAGTACTTC.

Concerning this clone itself: A read error may account for a junction end that differs from germline. The chain joins TRBV19 to TRBJ1-5; the D is unclear. Germline V gene data show CDR1 as LNHDA and CDR2 as SQIVND (reference sequence). The CDR3 totals 16 residues. The CDR3 DNA sequence: TGTGCCGGTAGTAAGAGGGCCAAGCGAGGCAATCAGCCCCAGCATTTT. Encoded protein: CAGSKRAKRGNQPQHF.

The J gene is TRBJ1-4, the V gene TRBV25-1; TRBD1 might be the D (5 bases). This CDR3 comprises 16 residues. Trimming pared 3 bases from V and 8 bases from J, leaving 19 bases between. Germline lookup yields CDR1 MGHDK and CDR2 SYGVNS. The CDR3 is CASSDEKRAGREKLFF. DNA for the CDR3: TGTGCCAGCAGTGACGAAAAAAGGGCAGGGAGGGAAAAACTGTTTTTT.

J is TRBJ2-1 and V is TRBV27, with D hard to call. Germline CDR1 is MNHEY and CDR2 is SMNVEV (reference sequence). The length of the CDR3 is 13 residues. V lost 0 bases, J lost 2 bases, and 2 bases lay in between. The CDR3 loop reads CASSLSTYNEQFF. The CDR3 nucleotides read TGTGCCAGCAGTTTATCTACCTACAATGAGCAGTTCTTC.

The CDR3 DNA reads TGTGCCAGCAGTGCGAGCCTCTCTGGAAACACCATATATTTT. As protein: CASSASLSGNTIYF. This chain links TRBV6-1 with TRBJ1-3, with D hard to call. This CDR3 is 14 amino acids long. V was pared by 4 bases and J by 0 bases, with 7 bases between. CDR1 and CDR2 (germline): MNHNS, SASEGT.

CDR3 region: CASSERYGTGVSGANVLTF. Written as DNA, the CDR3 is TGTGCCAGCAGTGAAAGGTACGGGACAGGGGTCTCTGGGGCCAACGTCCTGACTTTC. The rearrangement links TRBV6-1 to TRBJ2-6, with 10 bases identical to TRBD1. The CDR3 is 19 amino acids. Trimming removed 2 bases from V and 0 bases from J; junction bases left unmatched: 7. Germline V gene sequence: CDR1 MNHNS, CDR2 SASEGT.

This sequence joins TRBV28 and TRBJ2-5; D is possibly TRBD1 (6 bases). The V gene's germline CDR1 is MDHEN and CDR2 SYDVKM. The CDR3 contains 14 residues. V dropped 8 bases and J dropped 5 bases, with 18 bases sitting between them. The CDR3 spells CASVSMGARETQYF. The CDR3 DNA reads TGTGCCAGCGTGAGCATGGGGGCCAGGGAGACCCAGTACTTC.